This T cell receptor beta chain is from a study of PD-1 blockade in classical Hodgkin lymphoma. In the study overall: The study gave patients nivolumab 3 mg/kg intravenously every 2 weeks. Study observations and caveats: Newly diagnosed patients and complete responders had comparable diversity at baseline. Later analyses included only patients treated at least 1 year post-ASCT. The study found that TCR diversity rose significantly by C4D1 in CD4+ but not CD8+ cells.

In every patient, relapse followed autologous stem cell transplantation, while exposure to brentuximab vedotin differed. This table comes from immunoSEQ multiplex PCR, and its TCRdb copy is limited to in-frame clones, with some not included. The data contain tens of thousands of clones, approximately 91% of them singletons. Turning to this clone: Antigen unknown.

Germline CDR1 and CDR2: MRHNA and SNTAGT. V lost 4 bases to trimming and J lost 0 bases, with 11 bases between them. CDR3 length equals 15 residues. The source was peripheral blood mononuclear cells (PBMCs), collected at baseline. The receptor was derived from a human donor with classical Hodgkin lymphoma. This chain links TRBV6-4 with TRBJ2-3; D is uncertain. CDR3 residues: CASSASAESTDTQYF. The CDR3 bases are TGTGCCAGCAGTGCGTCTGCAGAGAGCACAGATACGCAGTATTTT.